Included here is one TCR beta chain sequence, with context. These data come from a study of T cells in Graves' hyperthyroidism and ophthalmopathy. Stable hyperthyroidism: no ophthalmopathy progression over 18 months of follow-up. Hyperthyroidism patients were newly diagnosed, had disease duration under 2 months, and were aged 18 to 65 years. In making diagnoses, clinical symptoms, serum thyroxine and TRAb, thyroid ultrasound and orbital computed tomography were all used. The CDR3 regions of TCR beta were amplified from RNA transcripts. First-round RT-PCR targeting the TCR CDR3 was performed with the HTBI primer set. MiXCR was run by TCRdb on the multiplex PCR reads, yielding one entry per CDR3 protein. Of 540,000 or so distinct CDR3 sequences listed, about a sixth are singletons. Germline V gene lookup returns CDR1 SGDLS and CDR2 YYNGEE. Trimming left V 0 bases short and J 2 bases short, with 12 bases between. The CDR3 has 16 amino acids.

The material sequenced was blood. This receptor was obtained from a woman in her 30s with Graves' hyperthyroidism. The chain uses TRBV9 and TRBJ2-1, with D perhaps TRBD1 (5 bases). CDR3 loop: CASSVGGRGPYNEQFF. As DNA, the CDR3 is TGTGCCAGCAGCGTAGGGGGTAGGGGCCCCTACAATGAGCAGTTCTTC.